This entry concerns a single T cell receptor beta chain. Its target is unknown. This sample was taken from a study of T-cell memory formation after mild COVID-19. The V and J ends lost 3 bases and 4 bases respectively, with 9 bases between them. Germline assignment: CDR1 SQVTM and CDR2 ANQGSEA. CDR3 length equals 12 residues. TCRdb independently ran MiXCR on the 5' RACE reads; one entry per CDR3 protein. The table has hundreds of thousands of distinct CDR3 sequences, 16% seen once; the top ten hold 20% to 25%. Whole-study findings and limits: Second-wave clones that peaked on day 37 lacked confirmed SARS-CoV-2 specificity. Pre-infection memory showed some responding clones, and this suggested that cross-reactive memory joined.

The sequence derives from a man between 18 and 35 years old who had mild COVID-19 (a few samples of this study predate the infection). Cell type and time point are not known. Sequencing used PBMCs or a T cell subset sorted from them (not recorded which). The V and J genes are TRBV29-1 and TRBJ1-2; D might be TRBD1 (6 bases). The CDR3 spells CSVDSGVYGYTF. The CDR3 DNA reads as TGCAGCGTTGATTCAGGGGTCTATGGCTACACCTTC.